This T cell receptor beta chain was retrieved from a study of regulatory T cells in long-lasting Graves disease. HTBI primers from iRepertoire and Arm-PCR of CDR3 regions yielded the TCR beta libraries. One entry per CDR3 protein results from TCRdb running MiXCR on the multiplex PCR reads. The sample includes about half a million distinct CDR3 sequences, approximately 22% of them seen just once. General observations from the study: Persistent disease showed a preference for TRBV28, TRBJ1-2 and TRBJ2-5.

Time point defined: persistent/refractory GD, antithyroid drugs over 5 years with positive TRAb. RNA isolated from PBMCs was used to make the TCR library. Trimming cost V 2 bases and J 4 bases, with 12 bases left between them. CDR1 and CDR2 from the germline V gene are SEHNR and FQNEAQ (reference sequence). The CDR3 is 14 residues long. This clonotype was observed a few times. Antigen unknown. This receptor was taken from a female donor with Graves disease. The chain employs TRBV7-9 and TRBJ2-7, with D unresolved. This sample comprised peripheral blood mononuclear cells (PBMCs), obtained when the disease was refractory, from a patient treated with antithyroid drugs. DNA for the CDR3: TGTGCCAGCAGCTTAACACGCATCAGTTACGAGCAGTACTTC. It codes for CASSLTRISYEQYF.